This T cell receptor (beta chain) was recorded in a study of T cell responses to AZD1222 COVID-19 vaccine. Study-level points and caveats: A mostly white British donor set with more females was recruited, and clonal diversity was possibly underestimated. Sampled repertoires all dated from after the peak T cell response. Nearly half of spike-specific TCRs reportedly target variant regions that are unmutated in the B.1.351 and B.1.1.7 variants.

Concerning this clone itself: Its antigen is still unknown.

Generated by immunoSEQ multiplex PCR, the TCRdb table keeps only in-frame clones and is missing some. The sample consists of approximately 140,000 clones, about 92% of them appearing once. V lost 6 bases and J lost 5, with 20 bases in between. The CDR3 length is 16 residues. Germline values: CDR1 SGHVT, CDR2 SQSDAQ. The specimen was peripheral blood, collected 28 days after the second AZD1222 dose. This clonotype was obtained from an adult who received the AZD1222 COVID-19 vaccine. V gene TRBV7-4 combines with J gene TRBJ1-5; tentatively, D is TRBD1 (6 bases). The CDR3 DNA follows: TGTGCCAGCAGAAAAGGCTTCAGGGGAATTGATCAGCCCCAGCATTTT. This codes for CASRKGFRGIDQPQHF.